The clone carrying this T cell receptor (beta chain) has a handful of counts. Its antigen is undetermined. Germline V lookup: CDR1 SGHRS, CDR2 YFSETQ. There are 18 residues in the CDR3. V was pared by 4 bases and J by 0 bases, with 9 bases of the junction left unmatched. A library of TCRbeta sequences, prepared with unique molecular identifiers, was generated. A single record per CDR3 protein comes from TCRdb applying MiXCR to the PCR reads. The table lists 250,000 to 300,000 distinct CDR3 sequences, nearly 8% of them singletons. This record belongs to a study of T-cell reconstitution after alpha-beta-depleted transplantation in children. Broader study findings: Surviving recipient T cells and thymic progenitors accounted for the high day-60 TCRbeta diversity observed in some patients. About two months after transplant, alpha-beta T cells reportedly came from several hundred expanded graft clones. A year had passed since transplant, and T-cell counts and diversity by then came mostly from newly produced T cells.

The V call is TRBV5-1, the J call TRBJ2-3, with 12 bases fitting TRBD2. The specimen comprised peripheral blood, sampled 360 days after TCRalphabeta/CD19-depleted stem cell transplant. This TCR was recovered from a female patient aged 2-9 years who had a stem cell transplant for Fanconi anemia, so the T cells may come from the graft donor. CDR3 protein: CASSTGLAGITSTDTQYF. The CDR3 DNA is TGCGCCAGCAGCACCGGACTAGCGGGGATTACTAGCACAGATACGCAGTATTTT.